This T cell receptor (beta chain) derives from a study of T cell changes during pregnancy in multiple sclerosis. Germline V gene lookup returns CDR1 SGHNT and CDR2 YYREEE (reference sequence). The CDR3 has 14 amino acids. Trimming stripped 0 bases from V and 0 bases from J, with 7 bases between. Assay used: immunoSEQ multiplex PCR; TCRdb lists only in-frame clones, some missing. The sample lists roughly 79,000 clones, 85% to 95% occurring once. The receptor's source is a female donor in good health, enrolled as a control in a pregnancy study. This chain connects TRBV5-4 to TRBJ2-7; D is unclear. The sequencing used peripheral blood, collected in the second trimester of pregnancy. CDR3 loop: CASSLDASSYEQYF. CDR3 coding DNA: TGTGCCAGCAGCTTGGACGCCAGCTCCTACGAGCAGTACTTC.